This T cell receptor beta chain was sequenced in a study of blood T cell repertoires in COVID-19. Sequencing used immunoSEQ multiplex PCR; TCRdb keeps in-frame clones, though not all of them. The repertoire holds some 200,000 clones, with roughly 89% as singletons. The germline CDR1 and CDR2 sequences are LGHNT and FRNRAP. The germline V and J ends were trimmed by 2 bases and 7 bases, with 11 bases remaining between them. The CDR3 sequence is 13 residues long. This TCR came from a man in his late teens or twenties with active or convalescent COVID-19. The gene calls are TRBV12-5 and TRBJ1-1, with D possibly matching TRBD1 (6 bases). The specimen sequenced was peripheral blood. The CDR3: CASGLFTDSEAFF. CDR3 DNA: TGTGCTAGTGGTTTGTTCACGGACAGTGAAGCTTTCTTT.